This TCR beta chain was sequenced in a study of T-cell reconstitution after alpha-beta-depleted transplantation in children. Between the trimmed V and J ends, which lost 1 base and 4 bases, there was a span of 13 bases. CDR3 size: 16 residues. From germline, CDR1 is SNHLY and CDR2 FYNNEI. This clonotype was counted many times. Unique molecular identifiers featured in how the TCRbeta library was prepared. MiXCR, run by TCRdb on the PCR reads, gives a single entry per CDR3 protein. Of 230,000 or so distinct CDR3 sequences listed, 9.7% are singletons. The J gene is TRBJ2-2, the V gene TRBV2, with D maybe TRBD2 (6 bases). Sequences were derived from PBMCs from the stem cell graft donor, sampled from the stem cell graft. This TCR derives from a human donor who donated a stem cell graft to a child with SCID. CDR3 sequence reads: CASSEGGGFGTGELFF. In DNA form, the CDR3 reads TGTGCCAGCAGTGAAGGTGGGGGGTTCGGCACCGGGGAGCTGTTTTTT.